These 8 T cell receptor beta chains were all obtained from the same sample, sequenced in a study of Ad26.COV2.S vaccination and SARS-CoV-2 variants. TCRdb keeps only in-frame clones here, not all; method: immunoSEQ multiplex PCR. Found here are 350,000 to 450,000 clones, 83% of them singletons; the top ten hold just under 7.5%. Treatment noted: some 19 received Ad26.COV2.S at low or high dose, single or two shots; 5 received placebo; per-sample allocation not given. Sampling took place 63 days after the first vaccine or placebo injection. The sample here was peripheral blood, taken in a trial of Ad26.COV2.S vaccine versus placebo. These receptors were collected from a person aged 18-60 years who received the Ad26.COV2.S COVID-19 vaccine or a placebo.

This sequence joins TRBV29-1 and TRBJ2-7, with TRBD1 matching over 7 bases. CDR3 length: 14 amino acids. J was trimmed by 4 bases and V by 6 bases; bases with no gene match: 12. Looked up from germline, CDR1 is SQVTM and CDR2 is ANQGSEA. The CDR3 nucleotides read TGCAGCGTGAGCGCCGGGACAGCAAGATACGAGCAGTACTTC. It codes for CSVSAGTARYEQYF.

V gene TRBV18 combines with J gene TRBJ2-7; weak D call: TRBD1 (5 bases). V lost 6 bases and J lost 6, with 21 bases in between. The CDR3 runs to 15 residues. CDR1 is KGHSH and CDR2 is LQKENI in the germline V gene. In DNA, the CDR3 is TGTGCCAGCTCGCCCCGCGTAGCAGGGCGAGGCGAGCAGTACTTC. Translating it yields CASSPRVAGRGEQYF.

The CDR3 reads CASRSTSVSYNEQFF. DNA of the CDR3: TGTGCCAGCAGGTCGACTAGCGTCTCCTACAATGAGCAGTTCTTC. J is TRBJ2-1 and V is TRBV27; 8 nucleotides align to TRBD2. CDR1 MNHEY and CDR2 SMNVEV come from the germline V gene (reference sequence). J was trimmed by 0 bases and V by 6 bases; bases with no gene match: 4. This CDR3 has 15 amino acids.

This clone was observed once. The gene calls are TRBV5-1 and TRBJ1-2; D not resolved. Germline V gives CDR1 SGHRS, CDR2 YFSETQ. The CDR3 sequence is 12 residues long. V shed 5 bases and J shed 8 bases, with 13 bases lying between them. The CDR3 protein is CASSEGLDGYTF. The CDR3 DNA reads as TGCGCCAGCAGTGAAGGGCTTGACGGCTACACCTTC. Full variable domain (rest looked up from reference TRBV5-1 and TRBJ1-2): KAGVTQTPRYLIKTRGQQVTLSCSPISGHRSVSWYQQTPGQGLQFLFEYFSETQRNKGNFPGRFSGRQFSNSRSEMNVSTLELGDSALYLCASSEGLDGYTFGSGTRLTVV.

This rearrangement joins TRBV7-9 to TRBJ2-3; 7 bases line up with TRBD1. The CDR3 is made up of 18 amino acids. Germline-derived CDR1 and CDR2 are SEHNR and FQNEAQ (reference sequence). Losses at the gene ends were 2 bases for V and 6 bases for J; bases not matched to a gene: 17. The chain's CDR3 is CASSLSFHRDRDVDTQYF. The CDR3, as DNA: TGTGCCAGCAGCTTATCATTCCATCGAGACAGGGACGTGGATACGCAGTATTTT.

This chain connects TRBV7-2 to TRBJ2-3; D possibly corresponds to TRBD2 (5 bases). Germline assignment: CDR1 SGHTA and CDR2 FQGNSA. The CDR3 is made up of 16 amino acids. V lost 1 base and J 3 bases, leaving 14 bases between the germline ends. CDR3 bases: TGTGCCAGCAGCTTAGTCCCTCCCCCGGGGACAGATACGCAGTATTTT. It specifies CASSLVPPPGTDTQYF.

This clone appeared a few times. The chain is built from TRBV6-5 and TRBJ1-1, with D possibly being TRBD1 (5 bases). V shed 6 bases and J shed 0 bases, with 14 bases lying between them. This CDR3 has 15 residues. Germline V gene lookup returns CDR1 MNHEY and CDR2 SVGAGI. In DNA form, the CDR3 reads TGTGCCAGCAGAGAGCCGGGACGGATGAACACTGAAGCTTTCTTT. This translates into CASREPGRMNTEAFF.

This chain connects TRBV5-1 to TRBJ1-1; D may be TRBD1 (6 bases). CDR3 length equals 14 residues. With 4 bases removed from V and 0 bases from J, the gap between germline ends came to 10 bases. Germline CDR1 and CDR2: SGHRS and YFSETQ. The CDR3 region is CASSPRTVNTEAFF. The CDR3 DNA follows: TGCGCCAGCAGCCCGCGGACAGTGAACACTGAAGCTTTCTTT. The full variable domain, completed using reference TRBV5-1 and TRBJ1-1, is KAGVTQTPRYLIKTRGQQVTLSCSPISGHRSVSWYQQTPGQGLQFLFEYFSETQRNKGNFPGRFSGRQFSNSRSEMNVSTLELGDSALYLCASSPRTVNTEAFFGQGTRLTVV.